There are a few counts of the clone carrying this TCR beta chain. Its target is unknown. TCRdb fed the RT-PCR reads into MiXCR, producing one record per CDR3 protein. The data contain a few hundred thousand distinct CDR3 sequences, around 7.9% of them seen just once; the ten biggest clones take up roughly 14%. This entry is derived from a study of response to subunit inactivated influenza vaccine. Study findings and constraints: Each seasonal influenza vaccination recruits few new T cells, the authors suggested.

CDR1 and CDR2 from the germline V gene are DFQATT and SNEGSKA (reference sequence). Deletions cut 6 bases from V and 0 bases from J, with 11 bases between. The CDR3 has 14 residues. The sample consisted of PBMCs from blood, taken 23 to 25 months after vaccination. V is TRBV20-1 and J is TRBJ2-2; TRBD1 might be the D (5 bases). This sequence originates from a man between 45 and 75 years old who received an inactivated influenza vaccine. CDR3 DNA: TGCAGTGCATCTGACAGCCCGAACACCGGGGAGCTGTTTTTT. Amino acid sequence: CSASDSPNTGELFF.